This T cell receptor beta chain was found in a study of blood T cells in healthy people across ages. This clonotype was counted a single time. This clone may be a read error of a much larger clone one base away. The CDR3 is 15 amino acids. The V gene lost 5 bases and the J gene lost 5 bases, with 19 bases spanning the gap. The second PCR ran roughly 6 to 11 cycles with a sample-barcoded 5' primer and J-beta primers. TCRdb reprocessed the 5' RACE reads with MiXCR, giving one entry per CDR3 protein. Of about 900,000 distinct CDR3 sequences listed, around 48% were seen once; the top ten hold under 15%. The sequenced sample consisted of blood. This receptor was identified in a man between 25 and 39 years old in good health. The rearrangement links TRBV12-3 or TRBV12-4 to TRBJ2-7; either TRBD1 or TRBD2 may supply D (6 bases each). The CDR3 loop reads CASSRDKEGGDEQYF. The CDR3 coding sequence is TGTGCCAGCAGTCGGGACAAGGAGGGGGGTGACGAGCAGTACTTC.